Reported below is one TCR beta chain. Its antigen remains unidentified. These data belong to a study of T cells after yellow fever vaccination. Study context: SMART-Seq v4 Ultra Low Input served to prepare low-cell-number fractions.

Study findings and constraints: Abundant bulk-derived clonotypes could contaminate FACS-sorted repertoires. It was a small share of clonotypes that appeared in both CD4 and CD8 compartments.

From the 5' RACE reads, TCRdb called clonotypes with MiXCR, one entry per CDR3 protein. This table holds more than 95,000 distinct CDR3 sequences, about 8.4% found once. CDR3 length: 14 residues. The germline V gene has CDR1 SEHNR and CDR2 FQNEAQ (reference sequence). The germline V and J ends were trimmed by 2 bases and 6 bases, with 10 bases remaining between them. The chain employs TRBV7-9 and TRBJ1-4; D remains ambiguous. The specimen was CD8+ T cells sorted from PBMCs, collected on the day of the yellow fever booster vaccination. The TCR originated in a man aged 18 to 29 who received the YFV17D yellow fever vaccine. CDR3 in DNA: TGTGCCAGCAGCTTAAGGCAGATAGATGAAAAACTGTTTTTT. The encoded protein is CASSLRQIDEKLFF. Full variable domain (missing parts from reference TRBV7-9 and TRBJ1-4): DTGVSQNPRHKITKRGQNVTFRCDPISEHNRLYWYRQTLGQGPEFLTYFQNEAQLEKSRLLSDRFSAERPKGSFSTLEIQRTEQGDSAMYLCASSLRQIDEKLFFGSGTQLSVL.